Listed below are T cell receptor beta chains from one sample, sequenced in a study of shared clonotypes between healthy human individuals. The assay was immunoSEQ multiplex PCR, and TCRdb's table has in-frame clones only and misses some. The repertoire holds 2 million to 3 million clones, with around 90% as singletons. The sample taken for sequencing was naive CD4+ T cells sorted from blood. The receptor source for this set is a man younger than 30 in good health. The conserved cysteine and the conserved F or W are not part of the CDR3 here.

v_gene,CDR3aa
TRBV6-5,ATLGDRGRTEAF
TRBV11-2,ASSLGGRDRSYEQY
TRBV5-4,ASSLGTQETQY
TRBV30,AWSPGQGRGYT
TRBV28,ASSFQGANTGELF
TRBV19,ASRTGVSTEAF
TRBV7-9,ASSLGQGIGNTIY
TRBV5-1,ARSGGGARDEQF
TRBV19,ASSIIYGTLDQPQH
TRBV25-1,ASRGGSGANVLT
TRBV6-5,ASSSSDKTGYEQY
TRBV5-1,ASSLVGRRGGSYNEQF
TRBV6-5,ASSGTGTGNSPLH
TRBV7-2,ASSPPGRTGGFGANVLT
TRBV6-5,ASGDGYYEQY
TRBV11-2,ASSQGLSTDTQY
TRBV5-4,ASSVATVGLNTEAF
TRBV7-2,ASSLGQGTKPQH
TRBV6-4,ASSQEGVGNQPQH
TRBV5-5,ASSLRQGQGNTEAF
TRBV5-4,ASSLGAGNNSPLH
TRBV19,ASRTLDRDYGYT
TRBV27,ASRQGRVQGYEQY
TRBV11-2,ASSLEGTWNTQY
TRBV19,ASSITQKGGGNQPQH
TRBV5-4,ASSLRVSLSSYNSPLH
TRBV13,ASSPGTGGAGYGYT
TRBV7-2,ASSLGDRNYGYT
TRBV19,ASSIDWGIQY
TRBV30,AWSIQGGSPLH
TRBV6-5,AEGKRGYEQY
TRBV5-1,ASSLVGYDSEAF
TRBV11-1,ASSRGTAPSGGYT
TRBV4-1,ASSQDPSWKPQH
TRBV14,ASSQDAGTGVTTEAF
TRBV9,ASSASPTSGRVTGELF
TRBV5-1,ASSLGEVTSGRRDEQF
TRBV6-5,ASSYSGGTGNTIY
TRBV30,AWSPSWGLGKNIQY
TRBV9,ASSVGSGGSSYNEQF
TRBV18,ASSPLGWGEKLF
TRBV10-2,ASTGLAGPQETQY
TRBV9,ASRKTSGQETQY
TRBV5-1,ASSIETGRENGYT
TRBV19,ASYKGQGAANYGYT
TRBV2,ASSEGGQLTRRSSGNTIY
TRBV6-5,ASSYDSAGPRYEQY
TRBV7-9,ASSLMGVQSSEQY
TRBV18,ASSPAGTDTQY
TRBV6-6,ASRGQYGYT
TRBV9,ASSVGPEAIDKRTEAF
TRBV27,ASSPGGRYQPQH
TRBV9,ASSVARGANVLT
TRBV6-6,ASSYRGDYEQY
TRBV7-6,ASTNPNQPQH